The present TCR beta chain was sequenced within a study of cytomegalovirus exposure and HLA in healthy donors. Findings and limits, study-wide: There was a cluster of highly shared sequence variants that was likely a sequencing artifact.

This CDR3 has 13 amino acids. The germline gives CDR1 MNHEY, CDR2 SVGAGI. Notes on this clone: Its antigen is undetermined.

The PCR employed 60 Vbeta primers together with 13 Jbeta primers. Sequencing was performed with immunoSEQ multiplex PCR; in TCRdb, only in-frame clones are kept and a portion is missing. The sample carries about 160,000 clones, approximately 76% recorded once. The receptor comes from a man between 60 and 70 years old in good health and CMV-seronegative. The V and J genes are TRBV6-5 and TRBJ2-5, with 7 bases matching TRBD1. The end of the DNA is better explained by TRBJ2-7, so the J call may be wrong. The specimen was PBMCs. The chain's CDR3 is CASSVTGFYEQYF. CDR3 bases: TGTGCCAGCAGTGTGACAGGGTTCTACGAGCAGTACTTC.